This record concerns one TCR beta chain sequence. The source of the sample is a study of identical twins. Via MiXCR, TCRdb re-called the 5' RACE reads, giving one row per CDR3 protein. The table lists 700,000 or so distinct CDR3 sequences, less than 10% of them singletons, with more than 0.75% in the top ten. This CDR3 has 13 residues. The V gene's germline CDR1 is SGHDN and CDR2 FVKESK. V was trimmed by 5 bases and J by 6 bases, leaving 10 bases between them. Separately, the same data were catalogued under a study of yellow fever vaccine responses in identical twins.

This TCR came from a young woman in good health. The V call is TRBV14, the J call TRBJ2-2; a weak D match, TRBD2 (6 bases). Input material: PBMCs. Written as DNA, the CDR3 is TGTGCCAGCAGCGCGCGGGGTGCCGGGGAGCTGTTTTTT. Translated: CASSARGAGELFF. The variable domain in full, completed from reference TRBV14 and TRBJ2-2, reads EAGVTQFPSHSVIEKGQTVTLRCDPISGHDNLYWYRRVMGKEIKFLLHFVKESKQDESGMPNNRFLAERTGGTYSTLKVQPAELEDSGVYFCASSARGAGELFFGEGSRLTVL.